The rows below give T cell receptor beta chains drawn from one sample of a study of cytomegalovirus exposure and HLA in healthy donors. Using immunoSEQ multiplex PCR, the repertoire was profiled, and TCRdb retains in-frame clones only, with some absent. The table records some 130,000 clones, approximately 82% of them present only once. Sequenced input: PBMCs. These receptors originate from a man younger than 45 in good health and CMV-seropositive. Each CDR3 is given with its conserved first and last residue. D genes are given only for firm matches. A clone size is listed for some rows: how often the clone was seen (once, few, many), or a class if it is expanded.

D	size	V	J	length	DNA	CDR3
NA	NA	TRBV4-2	TRBJ2-2	14	TGTGCCAGCAGCCAAGGGCCCCGGGGAGGGGAGCTGTTTTTT	CASSQGPRGGELFF
TRBD1	NA	TRBV2	TRBJ1-2	14	TGTGCCAGCATTGGAGGACAGGGGGCGGCTGGCTACACCTTC	CASIGGQGAAGYTF
TRBD1	few	TRBV6-1	TRBJ1-2	13	TGTGCCAGCAGTAGGGACAGGGAGGATGGCTACACCTTC	CASSRDREDGYTF
TRBD1	NA	TRBV28	TRBJ2-6	15	TGTGCCAGCAGTTTAGGGACAGCTGGGGCCAACGTCCTGACTTTC	CASSLGTAGANVLTF
TRBD2	NA	TRBV19	TRBJ2-2	16	TGTGCCAGTAGTATAAAAAGCGGGGGGGGCACCGGGGAGCTGTTTTTT	CASSIKSGGGTGELFF
NA	NA	TRBV2	TRBJ2-2	14	TGTGCCAGCAGTGCAGTAAGGAACACCGGGGAGCTGTTTTTT	CASSAVRNTGELFF
TRBD2	NA	TRBV25-1	TRBJ2-3	15	TGTGCCAGCAGTGAAGCGGGGGATTACCTCGATACGCAGTATTTT	CASSEAGDYLDTQYF
TRBD1	NA	TRBV5-1	TRBJ1-4	16	TGCGCCAGCAGCTTAGCCAGGGGGGAAACTAATGAAAAACTGTTTTTT	CASSLARGETNEKLFF
TRBD2	NA	TRBV11-2	TRBJ2-1	18	TGTGCCAGCAGCTTAGATCACCCGAGCGGGAAGGGTTGGCATGAGCAGTTCTTC	CASSLDHPSGKGWHEQFF
TRBD2	NA	TRBV30	TRBJ2-2	19	TGTGCCTGGAGTGTCCGTAGCGGGAGGGCCCTCACAGCCACCGGGGAGCTGTTTTTT	CAWSVRSGRALTATGELFF
TRBD1	once	TRBV7-9	TRBJ2-7	17	TGTGCCAGCAGCTTAGCAGCGATGAGGGACAGGACATACGAGCAGTACTTC	CASSLAAMRDRTYEQYF
NA	NA	TRBV9	TRBJ2-2	18	TGTGCCAGCAGCGTAAAAACCTCGTGGCGGATAAAGACCGGGGAGCTGTTTTTT	CASSVKTSWRIKTGELFF
NA	NA	TRBV14	TRBJ1-1	13	TGTGCCAGCAGCCAAGGATGGGCCACTGAAGCTTTCTTT	CASSQGWATEAFF
NA	NA	TRBV9	TRBJ1-1	16	TGTGCCAGCAGCGTAGGACAGACCCGATTGAACACTGAAGCTTTCTTT	CASSVGQTRLNTEAFF
NA	NA	TRBV11-2	TRBJ1-1	16	TGTGCCAGCAGCTTAGATCAGAGGGGAGGGAACACTGAAGCTTTCTTT	CASSLDQRGGNTEAFF
TRBD2	NA	TRBV4-1	TRBJ2-3	17	TGCGCCAGCAGCCAACACGGACTAGCGGGGGTCACAGATACGCAGTATTTT	CASSQHGLAGVTDTQYF
NA	NA	TRBV27	TRBJ2-7	13	TGTGCCAGCAGAGGACTTGGGCGGTACGAGCAGTACTTC	CASRGLGRYEQYF
NA	NA	TRBV6-5	TRBJ2-7	14	TGTGCCAGCAGCGACAGGTTCTCCCTCGACGAGCAGTACTTC	CASSDRFSLDEQYF
NA	NA	TRBV9	TRBJ2-1	13	TGTGCCAGCAGCGCATCCTTAGTCGCTGAGCAGTTCTTC	CASSASLVAEQFF
NA	NA	TRBV6-5	TRBJ1-2	12	TGTGCCAGCAGCCGGGGGGTGTTGGGCTACACCTTC	CASSRGVLGYTF
TRBD1	NA	TRBV25-1	TRBJ1-2	14	TGTGCCAGCAGTGAAATCAGGGGGCGATGGGGCTACACCTTC	CASSEIRGRWGYTF
TRBD1	NA	TRBV4-2	TRBJ1-2	16	TGTGCCAGCAGCCAAGACCACTCTGGGACAGCCTATGGCTACACCTTC	CASSQDHSGTAYGYTF
NA	NA	TRBV4-1	TRBJ1-6	19	TGCGCCAGCAGCCAACGATCGGACAGTACGAGCTCCTATAATTCACCCCTCCACTTT	CASSQRSDSTSSYNSPLHF